This T cell receptor beta chain appears in the sequencing data of a study of T cells after yellow fever vaccination. Study overall: The authors prepared low-cell-number fractions using SMART-Seq v4 Ultra Low Input.

In TCRdb, the 5' RACE reads were re-called with MiXCR into one record per CDR3 protein. This sample has roughly 170,000 distinct CDR3 sequences; roughly a tenth occur once, and the top ten carry around 40%. V lost 7 bases and J lost 0, with 15 bases in between. The germline V gene encodes CDR1 SGHTA and CDR2 FQGNSA. CDR3 length: 15 amino acids. Study observations and caveats: Contamination of FACS-sorted repertoires by abundant clonotypes from the bulk population could occur.

This clonotype was detected a few times. Its specificity is not known. The chain couples TRBV7-2 to TRBJ1-1; D is undetermined. This specimen was CD8+ T cells sorted from PBMCs, taken 45 days after the yellow fever booster vaccination. This receptor was taken from a man aged 18 to 30 who received the YFV17D yellow fever vaccine. The CDR3 region is CASTLGQDMNTEAFF. CDR3 bases: TGTGCCAGCACCCTCGGGCAGGATATGAACACTGAAGCTTTCTTT.